This TCR beta chain is drawn from a study of cytomegalovirus exposure and HLA in healthy donors (dated by TCRdb to about 2017). As for the study more broadly: According to an earlier analysis of several hundred of the donors, 150 million to 200 million T cells yielded 100 million or so unique TCR beta sequences and about 300 Gb of sequence data. An early release that covered about 600 HLA-typed donors contained about 290 gigabases of sequencing data and roughly 84 million unique TCR sequences. The genetic ancestry cluster associated with self-reported Caucasian donors included 70% to 85% of the roughly 400 genotyped donors. The aim of the study was to test whether cataloging public T cell receptors could identify signatures of past pathogen exposure. Using immunosequencing, the study profiled T cell repertoires from roughly 650 subjects and related those repertoires to cytomegalovirus serostatus. A separate validation cohort of about 110 different subjects was used in addition to the roughly 620-subject first cohort. To predict cytomegalovirus infection status, the study brought together high-throughput TCR immunosequencing, statistical association of individual TCRs with disease status, and machine learning. A later analysis re-examined previously published TCR beta repertoires from roughly 650 donors and added high-resolution HLA genotyping to investigate patterns of TCR occurrence. Rather than using new phenotypic data, the later analysis identified candidate immune exposures from TCR beta sequences and from how often those sequences occurred across donors. An earlier analysis of roughly 600 of the donors used high-throughput TCR beta sequencing to judge whether each TCR beta V gene segment behaved as functional or pseudogenic. Donor age, sex, ethnicity and CMV serostatus were compiled alongside the repertoire data. A later genetic analysis used genome-wide SNP genotypes for about 60% of the 666 donors, treating that subset as a discovery cohort. All discovery cohort repertoires had been generated on a single sequencing platform. Class I and class II HLA loci were covered by the typing at four-digit resolution. Typing coverage varied by locus: about 629-630 donors for A, B, C, DRB1 and DQB1; approximately 500 for DQA1; around 610 for DPA1; under 490 for DPB1. Because of strong linkage in the cohort, roughly 5 DR-DQ haplotypes were treated as single units for association and clustering. Across about 370 genotyped donors of the cohort, an average of approximately 220,000 unique TCR beta nucleotide sequences per donor were sequenced, and around 20% of those sequences were non-productive. What the study reported, not specific to this receptor: The authors suggested that the approach could potentially be generalized to other disease states and immunological phenotypes. A cluster of highly shared sequence variants was judged likely to represent a technical artifact of the sequencing pipeline. According to a later analysis, most CMV-associated TCR beta chains appeared to be HLA-restricted, and the HLA associations seemed to be driven largely by CMV exposure. According to a later genetic analysis, donors in an Asian-associated ancestry cluster had fewer N-insertions in productive TCRs than the approximately 700-donor mean. Because HLA typing was unavailable for some donors at each locus, only the typed subset was used in association tests. A further reported finding was that TCR beta sequences accurately predicted the HLA-A and HLA-B alleles for most subjects in the first cohort. V-gene and J-gene trimming of TCR beta chains was associated with a missense DCLRE1C variant in a later genetic analysis, and the association was replicated in an independent cohort. Some IMGT-functional V segments, including TRBV6-2 and TRBV6-3, could not be told apart with the 87-base-pair reads, so those segments were excluded. Presence/absence analyses assumed roughly uniform sequencing depth across donors, an assumption that may not hold. For the cohort, immune exposure information was limited to CMV serostatus. Broadly in line with IMGT annotations, most TCR beta V segments showed up in productive rearrangements about 90% or about 30% of the time in an earlier analysis of 587 of the donors. Strong co-occurrence of HLA alleles, especially DR and DQ, made assigning TCR associations to individual alleles difficult. In a later analysis, HLA-associated TCR beta chains were found to be more clonally expanded and to have lower generation probabilities than equally common non-associated chains. According to a later analysis, TCR association rates differed among HLA loci, with DRB1 alleles showing the most associated TCRs and HLA-C alleles showing the fewest. The classifier was reported to diagnose cytomegalovirus status with high specificity and sensitivity in both the original and validation cohorts. Approximately 18 rarely observed V segments, including chromosome 9 orphons, were excluded from the earlier analysis of almost 600 of the donors because counts were too low. In a later analysis, 15,000 to 20,000 TCR beta sequences were associated with specific HLA alleles at a false discovery rate of 0.05. Only TCR beta chains were sequenced in this cohort, and the absence of alpha or paired-chain data limited detectable features. Correlated functional status among segregating V segments might be attributable to linkage disequilibrium, but an unknown experimental factor could not be ruled out. According to a later analysis, parvovirus B19, influenza, CMV and Epstein-Barr virus appeared linked to several top co-occurrence clusters. A total of about 180 TCR beta chains were listed by the study as associated with cytomegalovirus. In vitro tests confirmed that a few of the cytomegalovirus-associated TCR beta chains recognize cytomegalovirus antigens. Most TCR sequences were seen in very few donors, while some public TCRs were found in many individuals.

As to this clone: The antigen it recognizes is unknown. There are no base qualities to consult, and no much larger clone falls within one base.

Library prep was done by the immunoSEQ multiplex PCR assay. For the multiplex PCR, a mixture combining 60 forward primers for TCR Vbeta segments and 13 reverse primers for TCR Jbeta segments was used. The CDR3 region of rearranged TCR beta genes was amplified from genomic DNA with a multiplex PCR assay. Amplified TCR beta libraries were sequenced as 87-base-pair reads on the Illumina HiSeq System. The source study handled its data this way. Across the 600 to 700 repertoires, a later analysis counted tens of millions of unique TCR beta chains, around 11 million of which were shared by at least two donors. Raw reads were error-corrected and collapsed into unique sequences with a nearest-neighbor algorithm that merged closely related sequences to remove PCR and sequencing errors. Alignment of CDR3 sequences to IMGT reference sequences was used to assign V, D and J gene segments. For a sequence to be retained, at least a six-nucleotide match to both a V gene segment and a J gene segment was required. Rearrangements were called productive when the CDR3 lacked stop codons and stayed in frame with V and J; all others were non-productive. CDR3 was defined according to IMGT convention as the region running from the second conserved V-encoded cysteine to the conserved J-encoded phenylalanine. The earlier analysis of 550 to 650 of the donors excluded any sequence lacking an unambiguous match to a single V gene segment. In an earlier analysis of about 590 of the donors, a V segment was called functional when productive rearrangements were above 56.7%, and segregating when the standard deviation between donors exceeded 5%. A statistical classification framework was developed to diagnose cytomegalovirus status using the catalog of TCR beta chain sequences. V and J gene assignment, in a later analysis, came from comparing TCR nucleotide sequences with IMGT/GENE-DB human TR gene sequences. The TCRdist pipeline was used in a later analysis to assign CDR3 sequences and most-parsimonious VDJ recombination scenarios. A later analysis defined each TCR beta chain by its CDR3 amino acid sequence plus V-gene family, and excluded reads lacking a unique V-gene family. A later analysis removed 550 to 650 highly shared, low-generation-probability nucleotide sequences to deal with suspected cross-contamination and a sequencing artifact. A later analysis calculated a clonal expansion index for each public chain from normalized within-repertoire ranks of inferred template counts. In a later analysis, generation probabilities were computed using a VDJ recombination model fitted to out-of-frame rearrangements, and the results were checked against IGoR. In a later analysis, hypergeometric tests were used to score TCR-TCR, TCR-HLA and TCR-CMV co-occurrence, with a repertoire-size bias correction applied to TCR pairs. In a later analysis, false discovery rates were estimated by permuting HLA or CMV assignments 20 times. In a later analysis, co-occurring TCRs were grouped with DBSCAN, and TCRdist sequence similarity was added when clustering was performed within HLA-allele-positive subsets. For co-occurrence clustering, repertoires with fewer than 30,000 or more than 120,000 public chains were excluded, along with five repertoires with anomalous nucleotide sharing. TCRdb limited this immuneACCESS table to in-frame rearrangements with V and J called. A share of clones is missing; checked studies link under half to unresolved V genes, and the rest is unexplained. Clone size and the V and J calls come from that table; the DNA yielded D and trimming. For this sample the table gives around 160,000 clones, of which 65% to 70% were detected only once. Of the sample, 4% to 5.5% falls within the top ten clones.

CDR3 length: 12 amino acids, cysteine to phenylalanine. CDR3 DNA is the only sequence kept; it has 36 bases, read in frame from the first base. The germline V gene (reference sequence) supplies CDR1 GTSNPN and CDR2 SVGIG. The cohort comprised 550 to 700 healthy bone marrow donors. All cohort members were sampled while nominally healthy, although unrecorded immune exposures were likely present. The donor was CMV seropositive and was included in the group of 270 or so seropositive cohort members. A peripheral blood sample was collected from each donor, and TCR beta sequencing was performed on peripheral blood mononuclear cells. The Qiagen DNeasy Blood Extraction Kit was used to extract genomic DNA from the blood cell samples.

Source material: PBMCs. The chain is made from TRBV30 and TRBJ2-5; TRBD2 is possibly the D segment (5 matching bases). The J call may not be correct, given that the DNA end is closer to TRBJ2-7. The TCR sequence derives from a woman aged 18 to 35 in good health and CMV-seropositive. The CDR3 region has the sequence CAWSGTSYEQYF. The DNA sequence follows: TGTGCCTGGAGTGGGACTTCCTACGAGCAGTACTTC.